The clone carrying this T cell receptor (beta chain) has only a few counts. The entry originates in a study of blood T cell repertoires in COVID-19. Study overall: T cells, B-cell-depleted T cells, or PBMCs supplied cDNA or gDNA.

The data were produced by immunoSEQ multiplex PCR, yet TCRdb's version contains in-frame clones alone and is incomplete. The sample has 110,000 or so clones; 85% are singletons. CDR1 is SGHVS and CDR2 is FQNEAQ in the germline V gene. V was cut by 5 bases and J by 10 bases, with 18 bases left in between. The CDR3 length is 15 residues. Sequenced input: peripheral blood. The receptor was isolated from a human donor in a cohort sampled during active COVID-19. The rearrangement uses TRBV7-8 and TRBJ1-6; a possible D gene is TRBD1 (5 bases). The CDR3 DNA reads TGTGCCAGCAGCCCGGCCGGGGCGGGGGTATCACCCCTCCACTTT. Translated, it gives CASSPAGAGVSPLHF.